The 21 T cell receptor beta chains in this list originate from one sample, sequenced in a study of blood T cell repertoires in COVID-19. Libraries were prepared by immunoSEQ multiplex PCR; TCRdb keeps only in-frame clonotypes and omits some of them. The table lists roughly 120,000 clones, 87% of them singletons. Sample: peripheral blood. The receptors here all came from an older woman with acute or convalescent COVID-19.

The chain links TRBV28 to TRBJ1-4; D not certain. Germline V CDR1 and CDR2: MDHEN, SYDVKM. The CDR3 consists of 17 residues. V was shortened by 5 bases and J by 8 bases, with 24 bases between the two germline ends. In DNA, the CDR3 is TGTGCCAGCAGTACGGCTGGTTTGTCTGGGCCAGGCGAAAAACTGTTTTTT. It is translated as CASSTAGLSGPGEKLFF.

This sequence joins TRBV30 and TRBJ1-5; 7 bases are a match to TRBD1. The length of the CDR3 is 13 residues. V lost 2 bases and J lost 2; bases outside the gene matches: 0. Looked up from germline, CDR1 is GTSNPN and CDR2 is SVGIG (reference sequence). CDR3 DNA sequence: TGTGCCTGGAGTACAGGGGGCAATCAGCCCCAGCATTTT. Translation gives CAWSTGGNQPQHF.

Here the CDR3 reads CAWSVRYRWGGGSYEQYF. In DNA, the CDR3 is TGTGCCTGGAGTGTACGTTACCGGTGGGGGGGAGGTTCCTACGAGCAGTACTTC. J is TRBJ2-7 and V is TRBV30; 7 bases align to TRBD2. The CDR3 loop spans 18 amino acids. From germline, CDR1 is GTSNPN and CDR2 SVGIG (reference sequence). Trimming cost V 0 bases and J 1 base; bases outside gene matches: 15.

The rearrangement joins TRBV24-1 to TRBJ1-2, with TRBD1 as a possible D gene (6 bases). Trimming took off 4 bases at V and 4 bases at J, with 21 bases between the two ends. The CDR3 totals 17 residues. Germline V CDR1 and CDR2: KGHDR, SFDVKD. The CDR3 bases are TGTGCCACCAGTGACAATTCGGGGCCACAGGGAATCTATGGCTACACCTTC. It specifies CATSDNSGPQGIYGYTF.

This chain uses TRBV6-4 with TRBJ2-1; possible D gene TRBD2, 6 bases. The germline gives CDR1 MRHNA, CDR2 SNTAGT. The V end lost 3 bases, the J end lost 0 bases, and 9 bases lay between the germline ends. The CDR3 is made up of 15 amino acids. This CDR3 reads CASSEFSGSYNEQFF. In DNA form, the CDR3 reads TGTGCCAGCAGTGAATTTAGCGGCTCCTACAATGAGCAGTTCTTC.

V is TRBV5-1 and J is TRBJ2-7, with D perhaps TRBD2 (5 bases). The V gene's germline CDR1 is SGHRS and CDR2 YFSETQ. V lost 4 bases, J lost 5 bases, and 16 bases lay in between. CDR3 length: 14 residues. In DNA, the CDR3 is TGCGCCAGCAGCCCCGGGGAACAAGGAAACGAGCAGTACTTC. Protein sequence: CASSPGEQGNEQYF.

This chain uses TRBV27 with TRBJ2-5, with TRBD1 as a possible D gene (5 bases). Germline values: CDR1 MNHEY, CDR2 SMNVEV (reference sequence). The CDR3 runs 13 residues. Trimming removed 3 bases at V and 5 bases at J, with 10 bases between. This CDR3 reads CASSFLAGETQYF. The DNA of the CDR3 is TGTGCCAGCAGTTTCCTGGCAGGGGAGACCCAGTACTTC.

The gene calls are TRBV7-5 and TRBJ1-1; whether TRBD1, the table's D call, matches the DNA was not checked. TRBV7-5 counts as a pseudogene. The CDR3 spans 14 residues. CDR3 nucleotide sequence: TGTGTCAGAAGCTTAGAAAGGCAGGGAAGTGAAGCTTTCTTT. Its protein product is CVRSLERQGSEAFF.

CDR3 DNA sequence: TGTGCCAGCAGTGAAATGCAGGTTCAGCCCCAGCATTTT. It codes for CASSEMQVQPQHF. This chain connects TRBV2 to TRBJ1-5; D not certain. With 2 bases removed from V and 6 bases from J, the gap between germline ends came to 8 bases. Germline V gene sequence: CDR1 SNHLY, CDR2 FYNNEI. The CDR3 extends over 13 amino acids.

This chain joins TRBV24-1 and TRBJ2-5; 7 bases map to TRBD2. CDR3 length: 14 residues. CDR1 and CDR2 (germline): KGHDR, SFDVKD. The J segment lost 4 bases and the V segment lost 5 bases, leaving 6 bases of the junction unmatched. DNA for the CDR3: TGTGCCACCAGTGCTTTAGCGGGCGGAGAGACCCAGTACTTC. Its protein is CATSALAGGETQYF.

The V gene is TRBV10-3, the J gene TRBJ2-6; no clear D gene. V shed 2 bases and J shed 0 bases, with 5 bases lying between them. Germline CDR1 is ENHRY and CDR2 is SYGVKD. The CDR3 runs 15 residues. In DNA, the CDR3 is TGTGCCATCAGTGAGCAGGCCTCTGGGGCCAACGTCCTGACTTTC. Its protein product is CAISEQASGANVLTF.

J is TRBJ2-5 and V is TRBV27, with 7 bases lining up with TRBD2. Germline V gene data show CDR1 as MNHEY and CDR2 as SMNVEV (reference sequence). V shed 5 bases, J shed 5 bases, and the junction held 14 bases outside the gene matches. The CDR3 length is 16 residues. CDR3 protein: CASSQNLGTGGETQYF. The CDR3 DNA reads TGTGCCAGCAGTCAGAACCTTGGGACCGGGGGGGAGACCCAGTACTTC.

This sequence joins TRBV7-9 and TRBJ1-1, with TRBD1 as a possible D gene (5 bases). CDR1 is SEHNR and CDR2 is FQNEAQ in the germline V gene (reference sequence). V lost 1 base to trimming and J lost 4 bases, with 10 bases between them. This CDR3 contains 14 residues. In DNA form, the CDR3 reads TGTGCCAGCAGCTTAGTGGGCGGGGCCACTGAAGCTTTCTTT. Translating gives CASSLVGGATEAFF.

The chain couples TRBV5-1 to TRBJ1-1; D is undetermined. The V gene's germline CDR1 is SGHRS and CDR2 YFSETQ. The V end was cut by 0 bases, the J end by 0 bases, with 9 bases between. The CDR3 runs 15 residues. The CDR3 loop is CASSLVGLLNTEAFF. CDR3 in DNA: TGCGCCAGCAGCTTGGTCGGACTGCTGAACACTGAAGCTTTCTTT.

The rearrangement joins TRBV12-3 or TRBV12-4 to TRBJ1-1; D not resolved. Trimming removed 6 bases at V and 1 base at J, with 6 bases between. CDR3 length equals 12 residues. This CDR3 reads CASRPGNTEAFF. DNA for the CDR3: TGTGCCAGCAGGCCCGGGAACACTGAAGCTTTCTTT.

V and J are TRBV28 and TRBJ2-5; no reliable D call. The CDR3 loop spans 13 amino acids. Trimming left V 1 base short and J 7 bases short, with 10 bases between. Per germline, CDR1 MDHEN and CDR2 SYDVKM. CDR3: CASSLYSPVTQYF. The CDR3 bases are TGTGCCAGCAGTTTATACTCTCCGGTGACCCAGTACTTC.

This sequence joins TRBV14 and TRBJ2-3; 7 bases agree with TRBD1. Per the germline V gene, CDR1 is SGHDN and CDR2 is FVKESK. V shed 7 bases, J shed 0 bases, and the junction held 7 bases outside the gene matches. This CDR3 is built from 15 residues. The CDR3 nucleotides read TGTGCCAGCAACCCGACAGGGAGTAGCACAGATACGCAGTATTTT. Its translation is CASNPTGSSTDTQYF.

The chain has TRBV10-3 and TRBJ1-2; weak D call: TRBD1 (5 bases). From germline, CDR1 is ENHRY and CDR2 SYGVKD. CDR3 size: 13 residues. The V gene lost 9 bases and the J gene lost 3 bases, with 14 bases spanning the gap. The CDR3 region is CAMAGRGDYGYTF. Written as DNA, the CDR3 is TGTGCCATGGCGGGACGAGGGGACTATGGCTACACCTTC.

This rearrangement joins TRBV9 to TRBJ1-1, with 8 bases identical to TRBD1. This CDR3 is 13 amino acids long. With V trimmed by 3 bases and J by 4 bases, 2 bases remained unmatched. The germline V gene has CDR1 SGDLS and CDR2 YYNGEE. CDR3 sequence reads: CASSGQGRTEAFF. CDR3 nucleotides: TGTGCCAGCAGCGGACAGGGGCGCACTGAAGCTTTCTTT.

The chain recombines TRBV6-5 with TRBJ1-1, with D possibly TRBD1 on 5 matching bases. The CDR3 totals 13 residues. V was cut by 4 bases and J by 5 bases, with 11 bases left in between. Germline V gene sequence: CDR1 MNHEY, CDR2 SVGAGI. The DNA for the CDR3 is TGTGCCAGCAGTTGGGGCGGGGGGACTGAAGCTTTCTTT. It codes for CASSWGGGTEAFF.

The chain joins TRBV19 to TRBJ2-7; D perhaps matches TRBD1 (5 bases). This CDR3 comprises 15 residues. The V end was cut by 5 bases, the J end by 0 bases, with 14 bases between. The germline V gene encodes CDR1 LNHDA and CDR2 SQIVND (reference sequence). The chain's CDR3 is CASSVTAQISYEQYF. CDR3 DNA sequence: TGTGCCAGTAGTGTGACAGCGCAAATCTCCTACGAGCAGTACTTC.